The entry below describes one TCR beta chain. This record comes from a study of T cell repertoires in ileal Crohn's disease. Germline-derived CDR1 and CDR2 are MDHEN and SYDVKM. The germline V and J ends were trimmed by 6 bases and 11 bases, with 20 bases remaining between them. The CDR3 is made up of 14 amino acids. Time point denoted: inflamed ileum from the surgical specimen. Measured with immunoSEQ multiplex PCR; TCRdb has only the in-frame clones, and not every one. This sample has 8,000 or so clones, with approximately 85% found just once. The TCR sequence derives from an adult with Crohn's disease. The sequenced sample was ileal tissue. This chain uses TRBV28 with TRBJ1-5; a weak D match, TRBD1 (6 bases). The CDR3 DNA reads as TGTGCCAGCAGGGGAGGGGGAACCGCCGGAACCCAGCATTTT. Its protein product is CASRGGGTAGTQHF.